A selection of T cell receptor beta chains follows, all from one sample in a study of cytomegalovirus exposure and HLA in healthy donors. TCRdb keeps only in-frame clones here, not all; method: immunoSEQ multiplex PCR. The sample holds about 140,000 clones; just under 85% are singletons and the top ten take approximately 1.5%. Material: PBMCs. The receptors shown here come from a man younger than 45 in good health and CMV-seropositive. Each CDR3 is given with its conserved first and last residue. The D gene is left open where the match is weak. The size field is filled for only some rows; it gives once, few, many or a size class.

TRBJ2-3	-	TRBV11-3	few	CASSLEAADTQYF	TGTGCCAGCAGCTTAGAGGCCGCAGATACGCAGTATTTT
TRBJ2-3	-	TRBV5-4	-	CASSLLGAAGTDTQYF	TGTGCCAGCAGCTTGTTAGGAGCAGCGGGCACAGATACGCAGTATTTT
TRBJ2-7	TRBD1	TRBV6-1	-	CASSPTGGTHEQYF	TGTGCCAGCAGTCCGACAGGGGGAACTCACGAGCAGTACTTC
TRBJ2-1	-	TRBV11-3	-	CASSLDGGLAYNEQFF	TGTGCCAGCAGCTTAGATGGGGGACTTGCCTACAATGAGCAGTTCTTC
TRBJ2-1	-	TRBV2	-	CASRPTRGAGYNEQFF	TGTGCCAGCAGACCTACTCGGGGGGCGGGCTACAATGAGCAGTTCTTC
TRBJ1-2	-	TRBV19	-	CASSTTGNYGYTF	TGTGCCAGTAGTACCACAGGGAACTATGGCTACACCTTC
TRBJ2-3	TRBD2	TRBV7-9	-	CASSLGLAGFRTDTQYF	TGTGCCAGCAGCCTGGGACTAGCGGGGTTCCGCACAGATACGCAGTATTTT
TRBJ1-6	-	TRBV6-6	-	CAMNRDEGTPLHF	TGTGCCATGAACAGGGACGAGGGGACACCCCTCCACTTT
TRBJ2-7	-	TRBV6-6	-	CASSATRTAWSYEQYF	TGTGCCAGCAGCGCCACTCGGACAGCCTGGTCCTACGAGCAGTACTTC
TRBJ1-2	TRBD1	TRBV5-4	-	CASSSGQGAYGYTF	TGTGCCAGCAGCTCGGGACAGGGGGCCTATGGCTACACCTTC
TRBJ2-5	TRBD2	TRBV28	once	CASSSQGTSGETQYF	TGTGCCAGCAGTTCTCAGGGGACTAGCGGAGAGACCCAGTACTTC
TRBJ1-6	-	TRBV2	-	CASRGGQDSPLHF	TGTGCCAGCAGGGGAGGTCAGGATTCACCCCTCCACTTT
TRBJ2-1	-	TRBV9	-	CASTRTATPNNEQFF	TGTGCCAGCACTAGGACAGCGACGCCGAACAATGAGCAGTTCTTC
TRBJ2-7	TRBD2	TRBV30	-	CAFTRGTSGSYEQYF	TGTGCCTTTACCAGAGGGACTAGCGGCTCCTACGAGCAGTACTTC
TRBJ1-5	TRBD1	TRBV28	-	CASSLRDRGRRNQPQHF	TGTGCCAGCAGTCTCCGGGACAGGGGAAGAAGGAATCAGCCCCAGCATTTT
TRBJ2-3	-	TRBV5-1	many	CASSAGLADEADTQYF	TGCGCCAGTTCTGCAGGTTTAGCGGATGAGGCAGATACGCAGTATTTT
TRBJ2-2	-	TRBV5-1	-	CASSLGRNTGELFF	TGCGCCAGCAGCTTGGGCAGGAACACCGGGGAGCTGTTTTTT